These 15 T cell receptor beta chains were sequenced from one sample in a study of blood T cell repertoires in COVID-19. Clones were sequenced by immunoSEQ multiplex PCR, and TCRdb holds only the in-frame ones, with some missing. Found here are some 150,000 clones, roughly 90% of them singletons; the top ten hold more than 1%. The source material was PBMCs or T cells enriched from blood (not recorded which). The receptors here all came from a woman in her thirties with acute COVID-19.

The V and J genes are TRBV5-1 and TRBJ2-3; 10 bases map to TRBD2. This CDR3 has 15 amino acids. Trimming at V came to 4 bases and at J to 5 bases, leaving 7 bases not matched to a gene. Germline lookup yields CDR1 SGHRS and CDR2 YFSETQ. The CDR3 here is CASSRSGRAGDTQYF. DNA of the CDR3: TGCGCCAGCAGCCGGAGCGGGAGGGCAGGAGATACGCAGTATTTT. Looking up the rest from reference TRBV5-1 and TRBJ2-3 gives the full variable domain: KAGVTQTPRYLIKTRGQQVTLSCSPISGHRSVSWYQQTPGQGLQFLFEYFSETQRNKGNFPGRFSGRQFSNSRSEMNVSTLELGDSALYLCASSRSGRAGDTQYFGPGTRLTVL.

The chain's CDR3 is CASSGRSGANVLTF. CDR3 nucleotide sequence: TGTGCCAGCAGCGGGAGGAGCGGGGCCAACGTCCTGACTTTC. The chain combines TRBV28 with TRBJ2-6; TRBD2 aligns across 7 bases. The J segment lost 4 bases and the V segment lost 6 bases, leaving 3 bases of the junction unmatched. CDR1 and CDR2 from the germline V gene are MDHEN and SYDVKM. CDR3 length: 14 amino acids. Supplemented by reference TRBV28 and TRBJ2-6, the full variable domain reads DVKVTQSSRYLVKRTGEKVFLECVQDMDHENMFWYRQDPGLGLRLIYFSYDVKMKEKGDIPEGYSVSREKKERFSLILESASTNQTSMYLCASSGRSGANVLTFGAGSRLTVL.

The chain uses TRBV28 and TRBJ2-7, with D unclear. Germline CDR1 MDHEN, CDR2 SYDVKM. The length of the CDR3 is 10 residues. Trimming pared 8 bases from V and 4 bases from J, leaving 6 bases between. This CDR3 is CASGDYEQYF. For the CDR3, the DNA is TGTGCCAGCGGAGATTACGAGCAGTACTTC.

CDR3 amino acids: CAISDYGRTYNEQFF. The CDR3 bases are TGTGCCATCTCGGACTACGGCCGCACTTACAATGAGCAGTTCTTC. This chain links TRBV10-3 with TRBJ2-1; possible D gene TRBD2, 6 bases. This CDR3 is 15 amino acids long. In germline, CDR1 is ENHRY, CDR2 SYGVKD. Deletions cut 8 bases from V and 4 bases from J, with 18 bases between.

The CDR3 spells CASSMGGAGEQYF. The DNA of the CDR3 is TGTGCCAGCAGCATGGGTGGTGCGGGCGAGCAGTACTTC. J is TRBJ2-7 and V is TRBV7-2, with TRBD2 as a possible D gene (5 bases). There are 13 residues in the CDR3. The V end was cut by 5 bases, the J end by 6 bases, with 14 bases between. Per the germline V gene, CDR1 is SGHTA and CDR2 is FQGNSA.

As concerns this clone: In this CDR3 the conserved last residue, phenylalanine or tryptophan, is missing, so a read error is likely. It is unclear where the CDR3 begins or ends on the DNA, so no DNA is shown, and the CDR3 is as TCRdb lists it. The chain is built from TRBV5-5 and TRBJ1-1; whether TRBD1, the table's D call, matches the DNA was not checked. Germline V gene data show CDR1 as SGHKS and CDR2 as YYEKEE (reference sequence). Including both end residues, the CDR3 is 12 amino acids long. The CDR3 protein is CASSPGTAPLRL.

The chain links TRBV28 to TRBJ2-7; D is perhaps TRBD2 (5 bases). The CDR3 length is 11 residues. CDR1 and CDR2 from the germline V gene are MDHEN and SYDVKM. Trimming cost V 3 bases and J 9 bases, with 9 bases left between them. The CDR3 DNA is TGTGCCAGCAGTTTTCATCGGGGGCAGTACTTC. Translated: CASSFHRGQYF.

This clone was observed once. This chain uses TRBV6-4 with TRBJ2-5, with 8 bases identical to TRBD1. Germline lookup yields CDR1 MRHNA and CDR2 SNTAGT. V was clipped by 2 bases and J by 5 bases; unmatched bases: 19. The CDR3 length is 19 residues. The CDR3 DNA reads as TGTGCCAGCAGTGACGAGGCCAGGGGGCACTTTGATGGTAGGGAGACCCAGTACTTC. It codes for CASSDEARGHFDGRETQYF.

The J gene is TRBJ1-1, the V gene TRBV29-1, with D maybe TRBD1 (5 bases). V was cut by 3 bases and J by 6 bases, with 17 bases left in between. The germline V gene encodes CDR1 SQVTM and CDR2 ANQGSEA. The CDR3 length is 14 residues. The DNA for the CDR3 is TGCAGCGTTGATTTCGGGGGGAAAACGGCTGAAGCTTTCTTT. Translating gives CSVDFGGKTAEAFF.

As for this clone: Compared with germline, one end of the junction differs, possibly owing to a read error. The V gene is TRBV9, the J gene TRBJ2-5; the D is unclear. CDR1 is SGDLS and CDR2 is YYNGEE in the germline V gene. This CDR3 contains 15 residues. CDR3 nucleotides: TGTGCCAGCAGCGCCGACTCATTGCACCACGAGACCCAGTACTTC. Its translation is CASSADSLHHETQYF.

CDR3: CASSPNGQRVGYTF. CDR3 coding DNA: TGTGCCAGCTCACCCAACGGACAGCGAGTAGGCTACACCTTC. The chain couples TRBV18 to TRBJ1-2; maybe TRBD1 (6 bases). This CDR3 comprises 14 residues. Deletions cut 3 bases from V and 8 bases from J, with 16 bases between. Germline V gene data show CDR1 as KGHSH and CDR2 as LQKENI.

The chain joins TRBV5-1 to TRBJ1-1, with D tentatively TRBD1 (5 bases). The CDR3 is made up of 14 amino acids. CDR1 is SGHRS, CDR2 YFSETQ, per germline. Trimming cost V 1 base and J 1 base, with 8 bases left between them. CDR3 DNA sequence: TGCGCCAGCAGCTTGCTTCAGGGGAACACTGAAGCTTTCTTT. The encoded protein is CASSLLQGNTEAFF.

This chain joins TRBV5-1 and TRBJ1-2; TRBD1 agrees at 7 bases. This CDR3 has 13 amino acids. Germline assignment: CDR1 SGHRS and CDR2 YFSETQ. V was pared by 0 bases and J by 6 bases, with 2 bases of the junction left unmatched. CDR3 sequence reads: CASSLGGGNGYTF. The CDR3 DNA sequence: TGCGCCAGCAGCTTGGGAGGGGGCAATGGCTACACCTTC. The full variable domain, completed using reference TRBV5-1 and TRBJ1-2, is KAGVTQTPRYLIKTRGQQVTLSCSPISGHRSVSWYQQTPGQGLQFLFEYFSETQRNKGNFPGRFSGRQFSNSRSEMNVSTLELGDSALYLCASSLGGGNGYTFGSGTRLTVV.

V usage is TRBV5-6 and J usage is TRBJ2-2; 8 nucleotides align to TRBD1. The germline V gene has CDR1 SGHDT and CDR2 YYEEEE. The CDR3 is made up of 15 amino acids. The trim removed 2 bases at V and 8 bases at J, leaving 8 bases unmatched. CDR3: CASSLAPGGAGELFF. In DNA form, the CDR3 reads TGTGCCAGCAGCTTAGCCCCAGGGGGCGCGGGGGAGCTGTTTTTT.

The V gene is TRBV27, the J gene TRBJ2-1; 10 positions match TRBD2. The ends lost 5 bases at V and 2 bases at J; junction bases unmatched: 6. This CDR3 is built from 16 residues. CDR1 is MNHEY, CDR2 SMNVEV, per germline (reference sequence). The CDR3: CASSPGLAEPYNEQFF. Here the CDR3 DNA reads TGTGCCAGCAGTCCCGGACTAGCGGAGCCCTACAATGAGCAGTTCTTC.